This T cell receptor (beta chain) appears in the sequencing data of a study of T-cell memory formation after mild COVID-19. Study context: Most TCR clusters belonged to a single donor.

To note about this clonotype: Its target is unknown.

Barcoded TCR alpha and TCR beta cDNA libraries with UMIs came from 5'RACE using constant-segment primers. TCRdb independently ran MiXCR on the 5' RACE reads; one entry per CDR3 protein. This table holds hundreds of thousands of distinct CDR3 sequences, approximately 15% found once. Whole-study findings and limits: For contracting clones, CD4+ ones sat mainly in CM and EM, CD8+ in EMRA.

Germline CDR1 reads SGHTA; CDR2 reads FQGNSA. The CDR3 spans 13 residues. V lost 6 bases and J 8 bases, leaving 14 bases between the germline ends. The sequencing sample was made of PBMCs or a T cell subset sorted from them (not recorded which). The TCR sequence derives from a young man who had mild COVID-19 (a few samples of this study predate the infection). Cell type and time point are not known. The chain carries TRBV7-2 and TRBJ2-1; unclear D gene. The CDR3 DNA reads TGTGCCAGCAGTCCCCTAAGGCCCGATGAGCAGTTCTTC. The encoded protein is CASSPLRPDEQFF.